This T cell receptor beta chain is drawn from a study of blood T cell repertoires in COVID-19. Germline V lookup: CDR1 SNHLY, CDR2 FYNNEI. The CDR3 is 14 residues long. Trimming stripped 2 bases from V and 3 bases from J, with 10 bases between. Some clones are missing from TCRdb's copy, which holds only in-frame ones; the method was immunoSEQ multiplex PCR. The sample has 150,000 to 200,000 clones; roughly 79% are singletons. This clonotype was sampled from a human donor with acute or convalescent COVID-19. The donor label of this sample is uncertain. The sample comprised peripheral blood. This rearrangement joins TRBV2 to TRBJ2-5, with D maybe TRBD1 (5 bases). CDR3 coding DNA: TGTGCCAGCAGTGAAATAGCAGGGAAAGAGACCCAGTACTTC. Protein product: CASSEIAGKETQYF. The variable domain in full, completed from reference TRBV2 and TRBJ2-5, reads EPEVTQTPSHQVTQMGQEVILRCVPISNHLYFYWYRQILGQKVEFLVSFYNNEISEKSEIFDDQFSVERPDGSNFTLKIRSTKLEDSAMYFCASSEIAGKETQYFGPGTRLLVL.